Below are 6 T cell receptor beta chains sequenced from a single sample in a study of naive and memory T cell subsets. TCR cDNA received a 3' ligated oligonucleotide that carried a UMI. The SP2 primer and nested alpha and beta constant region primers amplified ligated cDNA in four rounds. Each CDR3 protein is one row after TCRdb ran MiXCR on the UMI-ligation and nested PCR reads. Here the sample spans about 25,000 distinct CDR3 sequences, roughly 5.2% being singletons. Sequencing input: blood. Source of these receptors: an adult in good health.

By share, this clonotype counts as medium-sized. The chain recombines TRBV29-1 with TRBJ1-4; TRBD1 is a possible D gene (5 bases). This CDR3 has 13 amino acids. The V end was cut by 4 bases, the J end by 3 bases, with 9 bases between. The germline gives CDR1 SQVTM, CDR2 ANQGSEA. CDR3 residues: CSVAGGANEKLFF. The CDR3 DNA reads TGCAGCGTTGCGGGGGGGGCTAATGAAAAACTGTTTTTT.

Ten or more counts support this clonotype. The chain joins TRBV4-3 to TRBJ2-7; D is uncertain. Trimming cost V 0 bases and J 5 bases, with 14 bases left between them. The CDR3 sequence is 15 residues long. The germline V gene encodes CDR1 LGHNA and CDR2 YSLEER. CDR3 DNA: TGCGCCAGCAGCCAAGATTTCGGTAGTTCGGACGAGCAGTACTTC. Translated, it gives CASSQDFGSSDEQYF.

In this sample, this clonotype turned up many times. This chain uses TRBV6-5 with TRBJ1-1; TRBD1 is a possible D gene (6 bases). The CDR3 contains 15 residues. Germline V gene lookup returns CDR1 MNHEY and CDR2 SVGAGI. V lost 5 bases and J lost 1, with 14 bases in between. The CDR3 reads CASSLTGQSNTEAFF. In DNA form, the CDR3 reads TGTGCCAGCAGTCTCACCGGACAGTCGAACACTGAAGCTTTCTTT.

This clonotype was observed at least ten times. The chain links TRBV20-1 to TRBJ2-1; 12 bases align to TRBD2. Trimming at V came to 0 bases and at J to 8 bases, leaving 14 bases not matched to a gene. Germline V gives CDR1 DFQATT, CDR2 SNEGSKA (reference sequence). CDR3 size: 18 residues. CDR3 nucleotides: TGCAGTGCTAGAGAGACTAGCGGGAGATCAAGGGAGATGTATGAGCAGTTCTTC. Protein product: CSARETSGRSREMYEQFF.

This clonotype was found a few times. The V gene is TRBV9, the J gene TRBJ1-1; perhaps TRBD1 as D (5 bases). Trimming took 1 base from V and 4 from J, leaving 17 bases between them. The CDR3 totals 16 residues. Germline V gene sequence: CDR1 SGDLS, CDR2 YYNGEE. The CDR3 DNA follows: TGTGCCAGCAGCGTAAGTAGGGGTGCAGATAGCACTGAAGCTTTCTTT. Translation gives CASSVSRGADSTEAFF.

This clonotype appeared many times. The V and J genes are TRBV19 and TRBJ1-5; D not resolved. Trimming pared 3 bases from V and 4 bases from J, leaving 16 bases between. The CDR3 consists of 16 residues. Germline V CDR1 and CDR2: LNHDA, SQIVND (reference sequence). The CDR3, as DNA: TGTGCCAGTAGTATTACCAGGATTGGCGATAATCAGCCCCAGCATTTT. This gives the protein CASSITRIGDNQPQHF.